The clone carrying this T cell receptor (beta chain) is a singleton in its sample. CDR1 is MNHNS and CDR2 is SASEGT in the germline V gene. This CDR3 has 16 residues. V was clipped by 7 bases and J by 1 base; unmatched bases: 7. These data belong to a study of blood T cells in healthy people across ages. Primed by a sample-barcoded 5' primer and a J-beta primer mix, a second PCR proceeded for about 6 to 11 cycles. From the 5' RACE reads, TCRdb called clonotypes with MiXCR, one entry per CDR3 protein. This sample has 1.5 million to 2 million distinct CDR3 sequences, with 49% found just once. Sequenced: blood. The rearrangement uses TRBV6-1 and TRBJ2-5; TRBD2 agrees at 12 bases. The clonotype originates from a woman aged 40 to 50 in good health. The CDR3 region is CASKRLAGAIQETQYF. In DNA, the CDR3 is TGTGCCAGCAAACGACTAGCGGGGGCTATCCAAGAGACCCAGTACTTC.